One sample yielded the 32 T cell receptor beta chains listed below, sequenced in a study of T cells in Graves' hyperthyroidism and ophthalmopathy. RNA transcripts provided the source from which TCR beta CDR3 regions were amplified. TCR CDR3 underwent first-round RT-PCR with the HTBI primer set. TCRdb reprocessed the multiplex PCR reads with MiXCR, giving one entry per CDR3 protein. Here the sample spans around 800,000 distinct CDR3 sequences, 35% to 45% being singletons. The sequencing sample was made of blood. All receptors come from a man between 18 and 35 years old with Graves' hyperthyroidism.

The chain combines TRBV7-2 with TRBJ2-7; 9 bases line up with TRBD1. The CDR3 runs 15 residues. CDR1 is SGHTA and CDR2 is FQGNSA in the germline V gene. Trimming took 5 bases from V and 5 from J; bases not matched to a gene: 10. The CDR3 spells CASSAYRGRGDEQYF. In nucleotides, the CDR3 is TGTGCCAGCAGCGCATACAGGGGGCGTGGAGACGAGCAGTACTTC.

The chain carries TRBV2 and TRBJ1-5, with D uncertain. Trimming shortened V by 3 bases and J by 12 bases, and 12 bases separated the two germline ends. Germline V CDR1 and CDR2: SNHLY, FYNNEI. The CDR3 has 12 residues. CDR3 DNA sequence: TGTGCCAGCAGTGAGGAGGACCCGGGCCAGCATTTT. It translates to CASSEEDPGQHF.

The CDR3 bases are TGTGCCAGCGGGATAAGAGAGACCCAGTACTTC. Its protein is CASGIRETQYF. V and J are TRBV12-3 or TRBV12-4 and TRBJ2-5; D remains ambiguous. Trimming took 8 bases from V and 4 from J, leaving 8 bases between them. CDR3 length equals 11 residues.

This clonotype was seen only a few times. This CDR3 is CASSHSSTREYEQYF. The CDR3 nucleotides are TGTGCCAGCAGCCATAGCAGTACGAGGGAATACGAGCAGTACTTC. This chain connects TRBV7-2 to TRBJ2-7, with a tentative D call TRBD2 (5 bases). This CDR3 region has 15 residues. CDR1 is SGHTA, CDR2 FQGNSA, per germline. The V end lost 5 bases, the J end lost 4 bases, and 18 bases lay between the germline ends.

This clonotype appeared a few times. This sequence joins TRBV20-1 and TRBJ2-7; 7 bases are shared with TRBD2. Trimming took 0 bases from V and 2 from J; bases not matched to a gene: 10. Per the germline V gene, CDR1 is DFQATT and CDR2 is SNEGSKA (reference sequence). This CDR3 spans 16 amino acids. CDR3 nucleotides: TGCAGTGCTAGAGATATCGCTAGCGGAGGGCCCTACGAGCAGTACTTC. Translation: CSARDIASGGPYEQYF.

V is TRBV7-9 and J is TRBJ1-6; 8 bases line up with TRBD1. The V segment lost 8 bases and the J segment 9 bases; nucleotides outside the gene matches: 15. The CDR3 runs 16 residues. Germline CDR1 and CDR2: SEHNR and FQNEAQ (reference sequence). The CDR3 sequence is CASSPLETGESSPLHF. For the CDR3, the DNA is TGTGCCAGCTCACCTTTGGAGACAGGGGAAAGTTCACCCCTCCACTTT.

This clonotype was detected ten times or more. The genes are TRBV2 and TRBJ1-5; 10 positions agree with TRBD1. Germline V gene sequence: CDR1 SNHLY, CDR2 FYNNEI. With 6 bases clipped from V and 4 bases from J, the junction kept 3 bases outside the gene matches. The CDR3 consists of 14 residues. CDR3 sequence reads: CASREGQGNQPQHF. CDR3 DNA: TGTGCCAGCAGAGAGGGACAGGGGAATCAGCCCCAGCATTTT. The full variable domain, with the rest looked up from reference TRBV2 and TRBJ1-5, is EPEVTQTPSHQVTQMGQEVILRCVPISNHLYFYWYRQILGQKVEFLVSFYNNEISEKSEIFDDQFSVERPDGSNFTLKIRSTKLEDSAMYFCASREGQGNQPQHFGDGTRLSIL.

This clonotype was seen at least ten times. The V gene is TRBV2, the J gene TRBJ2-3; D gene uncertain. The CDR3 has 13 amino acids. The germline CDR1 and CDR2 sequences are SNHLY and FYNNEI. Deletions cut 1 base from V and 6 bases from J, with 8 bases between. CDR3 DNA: TGTGCCAGCAGTGAAGGTGTCCCGGATACGCAGTATTTT. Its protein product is CASSEGVPDTQYF.

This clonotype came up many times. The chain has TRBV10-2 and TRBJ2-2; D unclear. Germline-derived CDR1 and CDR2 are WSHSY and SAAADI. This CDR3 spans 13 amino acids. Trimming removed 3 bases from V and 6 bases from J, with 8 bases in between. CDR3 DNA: TGCGCCAGCAGTGATACCGAACCCGGGGAGCTGTTTTTT. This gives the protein CASSDTEPGELFF.

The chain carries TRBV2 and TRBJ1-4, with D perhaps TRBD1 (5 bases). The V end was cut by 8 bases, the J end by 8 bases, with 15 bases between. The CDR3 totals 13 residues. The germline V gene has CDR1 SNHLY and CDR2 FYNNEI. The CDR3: CASDQGGEEKLFF. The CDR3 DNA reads TGTGCCAGCGATCAGGGAGGTGAGGAAAAACTGTTTTTT. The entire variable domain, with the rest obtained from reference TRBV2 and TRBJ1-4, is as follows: EPEVTQTPSHQVTQMGQEVILRCVPISNHLYFYWYRQILGQKVEFLVSFYNNEISEKSEIFDDQFSVERPDGSNFTLKIRSTKLEDSAMYFCASDQGGEEKLFFGSGTQLSVL.

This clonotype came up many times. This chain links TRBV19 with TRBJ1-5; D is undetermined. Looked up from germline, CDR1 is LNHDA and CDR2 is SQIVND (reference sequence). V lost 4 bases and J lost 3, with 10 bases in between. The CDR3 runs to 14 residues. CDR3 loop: CASSNGRLNQPQHF. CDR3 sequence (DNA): TGTGCCAGTAGTAACGGACGGCTCAATCAGCCCCAGCATTTT.

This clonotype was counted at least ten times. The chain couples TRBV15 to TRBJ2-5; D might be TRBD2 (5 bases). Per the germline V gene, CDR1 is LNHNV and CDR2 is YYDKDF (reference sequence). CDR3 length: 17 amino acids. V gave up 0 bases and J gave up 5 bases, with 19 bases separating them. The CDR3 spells CATSRDLERASWETQYF. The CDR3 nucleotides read TGTGCCACCAGCAGAGATTTAGAGAGGGCTTCTTGGGAGACCCAGTACTTC.

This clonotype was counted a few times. CDR3: CASSAEDSLHEQYF. The CDR3, as DNA: TGTGCCAGCAGCGCAGAGGATAGTCTGCACGAGCAGTACTTC. This chain joins TRBV9 and TRBJ2-7; D uncertain. Germline values: CDR1 SGDLS, CDR2 YYNGEE. Trimming took 3 bases from V and 5 from J, leaving 15 bases between them. The CDR3 is 14 amino acids.

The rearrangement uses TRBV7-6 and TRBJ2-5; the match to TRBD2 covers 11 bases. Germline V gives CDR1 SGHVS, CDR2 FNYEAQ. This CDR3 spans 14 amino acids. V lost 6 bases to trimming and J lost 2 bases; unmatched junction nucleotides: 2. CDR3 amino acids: CASRSSGGQETQYF. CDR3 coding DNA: TGTGCCAGCAGGTCTAGCGGGGGGCAAGAGACCCAGTACTTC.

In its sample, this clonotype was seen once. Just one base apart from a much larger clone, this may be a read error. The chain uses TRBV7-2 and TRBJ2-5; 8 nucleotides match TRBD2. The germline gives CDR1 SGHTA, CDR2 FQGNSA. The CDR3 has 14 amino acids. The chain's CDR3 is CANSSREGRETQYF. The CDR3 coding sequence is TGTGCCAACAGCAGCCGGGAGGGAAGAGAGACCCAGTACTTC.

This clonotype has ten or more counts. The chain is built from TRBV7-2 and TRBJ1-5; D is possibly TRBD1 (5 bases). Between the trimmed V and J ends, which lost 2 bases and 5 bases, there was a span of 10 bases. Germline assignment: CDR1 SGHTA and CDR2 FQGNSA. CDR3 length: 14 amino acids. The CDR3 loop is CASSLSRGDQPQHF. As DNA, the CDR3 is TGTGCCAGCAGCTTAAGTCGAGGGGATCAGCCCCAGCATTTT.

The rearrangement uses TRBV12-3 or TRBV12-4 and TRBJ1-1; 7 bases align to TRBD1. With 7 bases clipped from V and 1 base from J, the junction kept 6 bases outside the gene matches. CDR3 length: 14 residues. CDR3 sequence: CASKRGLENTEAFF. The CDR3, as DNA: TGTGCCAGCAAAAGGGGGCTGGAGAACACTGAAGCTTTCTTT.

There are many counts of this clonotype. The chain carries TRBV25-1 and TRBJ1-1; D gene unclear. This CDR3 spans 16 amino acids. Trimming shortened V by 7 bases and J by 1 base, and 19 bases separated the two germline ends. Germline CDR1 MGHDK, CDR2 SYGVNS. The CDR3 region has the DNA TGTGCCAGCACCCGCCCCCGCAGCGGACCGAACACTGAAGCTTTCTTT. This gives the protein CASTRPRSGPNTEAFF.

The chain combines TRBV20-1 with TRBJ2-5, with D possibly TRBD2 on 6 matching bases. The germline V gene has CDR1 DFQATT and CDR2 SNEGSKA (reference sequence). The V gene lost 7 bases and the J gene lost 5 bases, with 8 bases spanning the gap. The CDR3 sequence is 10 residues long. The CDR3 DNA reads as TGCAGTGGGGAGGAGGAGACCCAGTACTTC. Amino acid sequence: CSGEEETQYF.

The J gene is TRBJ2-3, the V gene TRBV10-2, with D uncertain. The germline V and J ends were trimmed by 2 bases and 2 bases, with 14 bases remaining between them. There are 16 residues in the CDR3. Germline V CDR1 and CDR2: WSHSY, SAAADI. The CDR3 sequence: CASSEIGDTYTDTQYF. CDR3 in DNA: TGCGCCAGCAGTGAGATTGGAGACACCTACACAGATACGCAGTATTTT.

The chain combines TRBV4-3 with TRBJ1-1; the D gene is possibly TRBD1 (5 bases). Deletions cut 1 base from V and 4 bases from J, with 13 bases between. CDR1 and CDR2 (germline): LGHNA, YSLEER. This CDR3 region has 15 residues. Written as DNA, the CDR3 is TGCGCCAGCAGCCAAGCGGGCGCGGGGGGCACTGAAGCTTTCTTT. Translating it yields CASSQAGAGGTEAFF.

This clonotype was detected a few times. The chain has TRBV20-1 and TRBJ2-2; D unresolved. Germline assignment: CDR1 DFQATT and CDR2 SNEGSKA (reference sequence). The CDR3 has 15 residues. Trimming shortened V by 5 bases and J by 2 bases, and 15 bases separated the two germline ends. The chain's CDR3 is CSAESTAPNTGELFF. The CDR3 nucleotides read TGCAGTGCTGAGTCTACGGCCCCTAACACCGGGGAGCTGTTTTTT.

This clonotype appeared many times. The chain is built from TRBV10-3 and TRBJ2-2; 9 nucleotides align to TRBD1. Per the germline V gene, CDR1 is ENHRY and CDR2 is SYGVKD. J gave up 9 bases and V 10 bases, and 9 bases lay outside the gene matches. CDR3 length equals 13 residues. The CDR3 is CASVGQGSWELFF. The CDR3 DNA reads TGTGCCAGCGTGGGACAGGGCTCCTGGGAGCTGTTTTTT.

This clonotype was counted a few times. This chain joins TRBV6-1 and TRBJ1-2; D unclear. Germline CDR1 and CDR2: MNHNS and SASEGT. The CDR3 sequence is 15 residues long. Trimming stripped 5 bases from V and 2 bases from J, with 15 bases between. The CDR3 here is CASSYVRVHNYGYTF. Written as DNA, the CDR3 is TGTGCCAGCAGTTACGTGCGGGTCCACAACTATGGCTACACCTTC.

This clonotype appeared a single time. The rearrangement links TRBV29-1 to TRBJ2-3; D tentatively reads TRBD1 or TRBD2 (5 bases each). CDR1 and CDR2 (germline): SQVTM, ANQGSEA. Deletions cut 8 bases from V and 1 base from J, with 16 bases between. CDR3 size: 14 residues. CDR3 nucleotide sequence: TGCAGCACCTCCCCGGGGCACCGCACAGATACGCAGTATTTT. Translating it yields CSTSPGHRTDTQYF.

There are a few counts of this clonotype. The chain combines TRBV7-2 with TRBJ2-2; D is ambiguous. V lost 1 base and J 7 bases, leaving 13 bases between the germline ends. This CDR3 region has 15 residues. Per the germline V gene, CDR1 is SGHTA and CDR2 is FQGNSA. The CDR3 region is CASSLGPRTNGELFF. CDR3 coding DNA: TGTGCCAGCAGCTTAGGCCCTCGAACTAACGGGGAGCTGTTTTTT.

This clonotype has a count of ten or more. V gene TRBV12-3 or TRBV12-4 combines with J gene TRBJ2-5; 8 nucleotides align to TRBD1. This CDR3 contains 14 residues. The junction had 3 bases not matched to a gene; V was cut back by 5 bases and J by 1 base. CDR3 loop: CASSAGQGQETQYF. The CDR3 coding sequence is TGTGCCAGCAGTGCCGGACAGGGCCAAGAGACCCAGTACTTC.

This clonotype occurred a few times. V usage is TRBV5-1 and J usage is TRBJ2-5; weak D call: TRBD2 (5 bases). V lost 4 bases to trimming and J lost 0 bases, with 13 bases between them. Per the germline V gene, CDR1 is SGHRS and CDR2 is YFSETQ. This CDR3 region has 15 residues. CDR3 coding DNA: TGCGCCAGCAGCCCCTGGGGAGAGTACCAAGAGACCCAGTACTTC. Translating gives CASSPWGEYQETQYF.

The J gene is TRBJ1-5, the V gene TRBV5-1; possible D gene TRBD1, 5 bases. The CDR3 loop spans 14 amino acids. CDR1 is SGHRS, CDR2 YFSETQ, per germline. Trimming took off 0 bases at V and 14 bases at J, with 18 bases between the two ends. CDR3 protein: CASSLVWAGKDEHF. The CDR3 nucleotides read TGCGCCAGCAGCTTGGTTTGGGCAGGGAAGGACGAGCATTTT.

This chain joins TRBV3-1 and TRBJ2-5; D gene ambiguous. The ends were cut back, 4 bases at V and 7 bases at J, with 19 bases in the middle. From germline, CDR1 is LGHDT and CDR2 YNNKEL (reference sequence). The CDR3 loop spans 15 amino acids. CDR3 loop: CASSREGTKIGTQYF. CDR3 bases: TGTGCCAGCAGCCGAGAAGGTACCAAGATCGGGACCCAGTACTTC.

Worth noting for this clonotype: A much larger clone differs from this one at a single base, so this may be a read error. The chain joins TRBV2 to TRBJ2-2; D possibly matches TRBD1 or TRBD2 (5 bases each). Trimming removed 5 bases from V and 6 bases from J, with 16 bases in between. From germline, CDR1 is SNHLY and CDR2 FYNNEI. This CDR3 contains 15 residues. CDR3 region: CASSREGPNAGELFF. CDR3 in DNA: TGTGCCAGCAGTCGCGAGGGGCCAAACGCCGGGGAGCTGTTTTTT.

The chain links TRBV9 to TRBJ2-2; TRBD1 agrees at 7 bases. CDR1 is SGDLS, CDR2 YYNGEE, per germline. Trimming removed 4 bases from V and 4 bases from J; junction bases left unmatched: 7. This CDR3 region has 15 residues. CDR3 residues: CASSRGQAGTGELFF. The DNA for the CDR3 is TGTGCCAGCAGCAGAGGACAGGCTGGCACCGGGGAGCTGTTTTTT.